These 27 T cell receptor beta chains came from one sample sequenced in a study of chemoradiotherapy in HPV16-positive cancers. TCRdb's copy holds only in-frame clones and misses some; the assay was immunoSEQ multiplex PCR. The sample lists some 19,000 clones, over 65% seen once, with about 4% in the top ten. The source material was blood, sampled from a patient who underwent chemoradiotherapy. The source of these receptors is a human donor with HPV-associated anogenital cancer.

This sequence joins TRBV6-1 and TRBJ1-1; the D is unclear. Germline CDR1 MNHNS, CDR2 SASEGT. V was shortened by 2 bases and J by 6 bases, with 7 bases between the two germline ends. The CDR3 is made up of 12 amino acids. The CDR3 is CASSESRSEAFF. In DNA form, the CDR3 reads TGTGCCAGCAGTGAAAGCCGGTCTGAAGCTTTCTTT.

This clone was seen only once. The V call is TRBV2, the J call TRBJ1-1; 8 positions match TRBD1. V gave up 8 bases and J gave up 3 bases; unmatched junction bases: 8. In germline, CDR1 is SNHLY, CDR2 FYNNEI. CDR3 length: 14 amino acids. The CDR3 loop reads CASQTGEVYTEAFF. The DNA for the CDR3 is TGTGCCAGCCAGACAGGGGAGGTGTACACTGAAGCTTTCTTT.

This clone occurred once. The chain recombines TRBV11-2 with TRBJ1-2; maybe TRBD1 (6 bases). The length of the CDR3 is 16 residues. CDR1 and CDR2 (germline): SGHAT, FQNNGV. V was shortened by 4 bases and J by 2 bases, with 17 bases between the two germline ends. The CDR3: CASSSLRAGDNYGYTF. Written as DNA, the CDR3 is TGTGCCAGCAGCTCGCTCCGGGCAGGGGACAACTATGGCTACACCTTC.

The V call is TRBV11-2, the J call TRBJ2-1; D may be TRBD1 (6 bases). Germline CDR1 reads SGHAT; CDR2 reads FQNNGV. CDR3 length: 13 amino acids. Trimming took off 5 bases at V and 5 bases at J, with 10 bases between the two ends. In nucleotides, the CDR3 is TGTGCCAGCAGCGCCGGACAGAACAATGAGCAGTTCTTC. This gives the protein CASSAGQNNEQFF.

The rearrangement links TRBV5-6 to TRBJ2-1, with 12 bases matching TRBD2. This CDR3 has 15 residues. V dropped 3 bases and J dropped 3; count of bases not matched to a gene: 1. Germline CDR1 reads SGHDT; CDR2 reads YYEEEE. The CDR3 nucleotides read TGTGCCAGCAGCTCGGGACTAGCGGGCTACAATGAGCAGTTCTTC. It translates to CASSSGLAGYNEQFF.

This rearrangement joins TRBV6-4 to TRBJ2-1; D remains ambiguous. This CDR3 has 14 amino acids. Between the trimmed V and J ends, which lost 2 bases and 8 bases, there was a span of 13 bases. Germline CDR1 is MRHNA and CDR2 is SNTAGT. The CDR3 is CASSDGSEVDEQFF. In DNA form, the CDR3 reads TGTGCCAGCAGTGACGGTTCTGAGGTCGATGAGCAGTTCTTC.

This clone was counted between two and nine times. The chain uses TRBV27 and TRBJ1-2; maybe TRBD1 (5 bases). Germline V gives CDR1 MNHEY, CDR2 SMNVEV (reference sequence). V was trimmed by 6 bases and J by 8 bases, leaving 13 bases between them. The CDR3 runs 12 residues. The CDR3 DNA is TGTGCCAGCAGACGGGACCGGGGAGGCTACACCTTC. Translation: CASRRDRGGYTF.

The chain has TRBV7-2 and TRBJ1-6, with D hard to call. Trimming removed 1 base at V and 6 bases at J, with 13 bases between. Looked up from germline, CDR1 is SGHTA and CDR2 is FQGNSA. This CDR3 is 16 amino acids long. The CDR3 region is CASSLVLMAANSPLHF. The CDR3 coding sequence is TGTGCCAGCAGCTTAGTTCTTATGGCAGCTAATTCACCCCTCCACTTT.

CDR3 DNA sequence: TGTGCCAGTAGTATGTCGGCAGACTATAATTCACCCCTCCACTTT. Its protein is CASSMSADYNSPLHF. The rearrangement uses TRBV19 and TRBJ1-6; D ambiguous. The CDR3 runs to 15 residues. The V end lost 3 bases, the J end lost 3 bases, and 9 bases lay between the germline ends. CDR1 is LNHDA, CDR2 SQIVND, per germline (reference sequence).

The CDR3 reads CASSSSPNYGYTF. The CDR3 DNA sequence: TGTGCCAGCAGTTCCAGCCCAAACTATGGCTACACCTTC. V and J are TRBV6-6 and TRBJ1-2; no firm D call. Germline V lookup: CDR1 MNHNY, CDR2 SVGAGI (reference sequence). CDR3 length: 13 residues. Trimming took 4 bases from V and 2 from J, leaving 8 bases between them.

This clone was recorded only once. The V gene is TRBV4-1, the J gene TRBJ2-2, with 7 bases that match TRBD1. The V gene end was trimmed by 1 base and the J gene end by 4 bases; junction bases not matched to a gene: 9. Germline V gene data show CDR1 as MGHRA and CDR2 as YSYEKL. CDR3 length: 17 residues. The chain's CDR3 is CASSQVVHAGGTGELFF. The DNA for the CDR3 is TGCGCCAGCAGCCAAGTCGTTCACGCAGGGGGCACCGGGGAGCTGTTTTTT.

This clone was seen once. The chain is built from TRBV4-3 and TRBJ1-4; the D gene is possibly TRBD1 (6 bases). The CDR3 consists of 14 residues. CDR1 LGHNA and CDR2 YSLEER come from the germline V gene. Trimming pared 1 base from V and 8 bases from J, leaving 11 bases between. CDR3 protein: CASSQVAGGEKLFF. The CDR3 DNA reads as TGCGCCAGCAGCCAAGTAGCGGGGGGCGAAAAACTGTTTTTT.

This clone came up once. This chain joins TRBV6-5 and TRBJ1-2; a weak D match, TRBD1 (5 bases). The CDR3 loop spans 15 amino acids. Germline loops: CDR1 MNHEY, CDR2 SVGAGI. V lost 5 bases and J 6 bases, leaving 19 bases between the germline ends. Written as DNA, the CDR3 is TGTGCCAGCAGTCGTACTGGTCGGGGGGAGGATGGCTACACCTTC. As protein: CASSRTGRGEDGYTF.

V gene TRBV7-2 combines with J gene TRBJ1-1; weak D call: TRBD1 (5 bases). Trimming shortened V by 2 bases and J by 4 bases, and 8 bases separated the two germline ends. The CDR3 has 13 residues. From germline, CDR1 is SGHTA and CDR2 FQGNSA. The CDR3 reads CASSLTGGTEAFF. The CDR3 DNA reads as TGTGCCAGCAGCTTAACTGGGGGCACTGAAGCTTTCTTT.

The CDR3 spells CASSPRSGTGGTDTQYF. The CDR3 DNA follows: TGTGCCAGCAGCCCTAGGAGTGGGACGGGGGGAACAGATACGCAGTATTTT. The chain couples TRBV7-9 to TRBJ2-3; 7 positions match TRBD2. Per the germline V gene, CDR1 is SEHNR and CDR2 is FQNEAQ (reference sequence). Unmatched junction bases numbered 14, after V lost 5 bases and J lost 3 bases. This CDR3 has 17 residues.

This clone is a singleton in its sample. This chain joins TRBV7-3 and TRBJ2-1; tentatively, D is TRBD1 (5 bases). The CDR3 consists of 14 residues. V lost 2 bases, J lost 7 bases, and 12 bases lay in between. CDR1 SGHTA and CDR2 FQGTGA come from the germline V gene. This chain's CDR3 is CASSLQGAGNEQFF. The CDR3 bases are TGTGCCAGCAGCTTACAAGGGGCCGGGAATGAGCAGTTCTTC.

Regarding this clone: Germline is not matched at one junction end, which may reflect a read error. The CDR3 loop reads CASSLGGRTDTQYF. The DNA of the CDR3 is TGTGCTAGCAGCTTAGGCGGGAGGACAGATACGCAGTATTTT. The J gene is TRBJ2-3, the V gene TRBV7-7, with 8 bases that match TRBD2. This CDR3 contains 14 residues. Germline-derived CDR1 and CDR2 are SSHAT and FNYEAQ (reference sequence). Complete variable domain (other parts from reference TRBV7-7 and TRBJ2-3): GAGVSQSPRYKVTKRGQDVTLRCDPISSHATLYWYQQALGQGPEFLTYFNYEAQPDKSGLPSDRFSAERPEGSISTLTIQRTEQRDSAMYRCASSLGGRTDTQYFGPGTRLTVL.

The J gene is TRBJ1-4, the V gene TRBV19, with D possibly matching TRBD1 (6 bases). The CDR3 consists of 14 residues. V dropped 3 bases and J dropped 8 bases, with 13 bases sitting between them. Germline V CDR1 and CDR2: LNHDA, SQIVND (reference sequence). The CDR3 protein is CASSIVDRREKLFF. The DNA of the CDR3 is TGTGCCAGTAGTATTGTGGACAGACGCGAAAAACTGTTTTTT.

The rearrangement joins TRBV28 to TRBJ1-5; the D is unclear. Trimming left V 7 bases short and J 3 bases short, with 13 bases between. This CDR3 has 14 amino acids. CDR1 is MDHEN and CDR2 is SYDVKM in the germline V gene. CDR3 in amino acids: CASTSPALNQPQHF. CDR3 coding DNA: TGTGCCAGCACCAGTCCGGCCCTCAATCAGCCCCAGCATTTT.

V and J are TRBV2 and TRBJ1-2, with TRBD1 identical over 8 bases. V lost 7 bases, J lost 3 bases, and 4 bases stayed unmatched. The germline CDR1 and CDR2 sequences are SNHLY and FYNNEI. The CDR3 is 13 amino acids. CDR3 loop: CASTPDRDYGYTF. The CDR3, as DNA: TGTGCCAGCACCCCGGACAGGGACTATGGCTACACCTTC.

The chain carries TRBV11-3 and TRBJ2-1; weak D call: TRBD1 (5 bases). V was pared by 5 bases and J by 3 bases, with 11 bases between. Germline lookup yields CDR1 SGHNT and CDR2 YENEEA. There are 14 residues in the CDR3. The CDR3 reads CASSPGWGYNEQFF. As DNA, the CDR3 is TGTGCCAGCAGCCCAGGGTGGGGCTACAATGAGCAGTTCTTC.

This chain links TRBV28 with TRBJ1-1; possible D gene TRBD1, 6 bases. V lost 7 bases and J 6 bases, leaving 15 bases between the germline ends. This CDR3 has 13 residues. The germline V gene encodes CDR1 MDHEN and CDR2 SYDVKM. The CDR3 loop is CASTYLGAAEAFF. The DNA for the CDR3 is TGTGCCAGCACCTACTTGGGGGCCGCTGAAGCTTTCTTT.

V is TRBV6-4 and J is TRBJ1-1; unclear D gene. The CDR3 has 13 amino acids. Per germline, CDR1 MRHNA and CDR2 SNTAGT. Between the trimmed V and J ends, which lost 0 bases and 4 bases, there was a span of 6 bases. The CDR3 protein is CASSDSPATEAFF. In DNA form, the CDR3 reads TGTGCCAGCAGTGACTCACCCGCCACTGAAGCTTTCTTT.

The genes are TRBV15 and TRBJ1-5, with 9 bases fitting TRBD1. The CDR3 contains 15 residues. The germline V gene encodes CDR1 LNHNV and CDR2 YYDKDF (reference sequence). V lost 7 bases to trimming and J lost 6 bases; unmatched junction nucleotides: 10. CDR3 loop: CATTPDRGNSQPQHF. For the CDR3, the DNA is TGTGCCACCACTCCGGACAGGGGTAATAGTCAGCCCCAGCATTTT.

J is TRBJ2-5 and V is TRBV23-1; 7 bases are a match to TRBD1. TRBV23-1 is annotated as an ORF whose role is uncertain. The CDR3 is made up of 14 amino acids. J was trimmed by 1 base and V by 5 bases; bases with no gene match: 4. Written as DNA, the CDR3 is TGCGCCAGCAGTTCCGACAGGGTCCAAGAGACCCAGTACTTC. Translation: CASSSDRVQETQYF.

V usage is TRBV25-1 and J usage is TRBJ1-6, with 7 bases lining up with TRBD1. Losses at the gene ends were 6 bases for V and 8 bases for J; bases not matched to a gene: 7. Germline V CDR1 and CDR2: MGHDK, SYGVNS. CDR3 length equals 14 residues. CDR3 sequence: CASSLPGQHSPLHF. CDR3 coding DNA: TGTGCCAGCAGCCTTCCGGGACAGCATTCACCCCTCCACTTT.

This chain links TRBV11-2 with TRBJ2-7, with D maybe TRBD1 (5 bases). Germline values: CDR1 SGHAT, CDR2 FQNNGV. V lost 8 bases, J lost 5 bases, and 19 bases lay in between. This CDR3 spans 14 amino acids. The CDR3: CASSLTGELNEQYF. In DNA form, the CDR3 reads TGTGCCAGCTCATTAACAGGAGAGTTGAACGAGCAGTACTTC.